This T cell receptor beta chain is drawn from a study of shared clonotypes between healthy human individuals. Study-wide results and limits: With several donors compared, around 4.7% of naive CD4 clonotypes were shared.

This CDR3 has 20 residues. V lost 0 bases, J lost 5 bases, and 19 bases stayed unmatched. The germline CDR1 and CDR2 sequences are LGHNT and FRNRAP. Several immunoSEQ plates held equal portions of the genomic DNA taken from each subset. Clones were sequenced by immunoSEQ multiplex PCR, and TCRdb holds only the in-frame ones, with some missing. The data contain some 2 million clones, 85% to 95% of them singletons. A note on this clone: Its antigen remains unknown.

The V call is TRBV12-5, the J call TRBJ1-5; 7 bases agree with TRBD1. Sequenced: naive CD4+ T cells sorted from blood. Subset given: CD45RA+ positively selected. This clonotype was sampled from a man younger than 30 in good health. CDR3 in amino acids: CASGLVLSDLTGTIHQPQHF. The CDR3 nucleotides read TGTGCTAGTGGTTTGGTCCTATCAGATCTGACAGGGACCATCCATCAGCCCCAGCATTTT. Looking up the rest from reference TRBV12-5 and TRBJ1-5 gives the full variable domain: DARVTQTPRHKVTEMGQEVTMRCQPILGHNTVFWYRQTMMQGLELLAYFRNRAPLDDSGMPKDRFSAEMPDATLATLKIQPSEPRDSAVYFCASGLVLSDLTGTIHQPQHFGDGTRLSIL.